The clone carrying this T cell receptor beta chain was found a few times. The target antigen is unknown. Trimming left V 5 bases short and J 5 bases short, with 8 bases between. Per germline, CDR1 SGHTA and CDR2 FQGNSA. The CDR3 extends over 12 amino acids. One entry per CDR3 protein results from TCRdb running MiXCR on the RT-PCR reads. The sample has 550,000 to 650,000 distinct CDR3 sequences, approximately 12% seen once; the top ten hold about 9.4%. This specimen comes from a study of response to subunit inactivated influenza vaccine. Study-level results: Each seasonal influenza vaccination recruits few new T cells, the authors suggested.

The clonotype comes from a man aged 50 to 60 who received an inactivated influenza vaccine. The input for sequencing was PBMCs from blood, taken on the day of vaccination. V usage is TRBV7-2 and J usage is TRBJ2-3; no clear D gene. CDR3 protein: CASSLKLDTQYF. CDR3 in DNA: TGTGCCAGCAGCCTCAAGTTAGATACGCAGTATTTT.